Each of the 14 T cell receptor beta chains below was sequenced from the same sample in a study of OX40 agonist ivuxolimab in advanced cancers. Using immunoSEQ multiplex PCR, the repertoire was profiled, and TCRdb retains in-frame clones only, with some absent. This sample carries approximately 72,000 clones, about 83% of them seen once, and the ten largest clones take around 0.78%. Sequencing was performed on CD4+ or CD8+ T cells sorted from blood, taken in a trial of the OX40 agonist ivuxolimab. The receptors were gathered from an adult with an advanced solid tumor such as melanoma, head and neck, liver or kidney cancer.

Concerning this clone: One junction end disagrees with the germline gene, perhaps due to a read error. The chain employs TRBV7-7 and TRBJ2-5; 7 bases match TRBD2. This CDR3 spans 13 amino acids. CDR1 is SSHAT, CDR2 FNYEAQ, per germline (reference sequence). CDR3 sequence: CASSLGLGETQYF. The CDR3 DNA reads as TGTGCTAGCAGCTTAGGACTAGGAGAGACCCAGTACTTC.

The CDR3 protein is CASSHSGRNVQNTGELFF. The CDR3 DNA reads TGCGCCAGCAGCCACTCGGGAAGGAACGTTCAGAACACCGGGGAGCTGTTTTTT. J is TRBJ2-2 and V is TRBV4-1; D possibly corresponds to TRBD2 (5 bases). The V end lost 3 bases, the J end lost 1 base, and 18 bases lay between the germline ends. Germline V gene sequence: CDR1 MGHRA, CDR2 YSYEKL. The CDR3 consists of 18 residues.

The genes are TRBV6-5 and TRBJ2-1; 9 bases are shared with TRBD2. J gave up 8 bases and V 5 bases, and 7 bases lay outside the gene matches. The CDR3 is made up of 14 amino acids. Germline CDR1 reads MNHEY; CDR2 reads SVGAGI. The CDR3 nucleotides read TGTGCCAGCAGTCTCGGACTAGCGTGGGATGAGCAGTTCTTC. This sequence encodes CASSLGLAWDEQFF.

The rearrangement uses TRBV9 and TRBJ2-2; no clear D gene. Germline loops: CDR1 SGDLS, CDR2 YYNGEE. With 2 bases removed from V and 0 bases from J, the gap between germline ends came to 8 bases. There are 15 residues in the CDR3. The CDR3 DNA follows: TGTGCCAGCAGCGTCAGAACAGCGAACACCGGGGAGCTGTTTTTT. As protein: CASSVRTANTGELFF.

The J gene is TRBJ2-2, the V gene TRBV2; D possibly corresponds to TRBD2 (7 bases). CDR1 is SNHLY, CDR2 FYNNEI, per germline. This CDR3 is built from 13 residues. With 6 bases removed from V and 6 bases from J, the gap between germline ends came to 11 bases. CDR3 sequence (DNA): TGTGCCAGCAGGAAGGGGGGGGCCGGGGAGCTGTTTTTT. This sequence encodes CASRKGGAGELFF.

The chain combines TRBV7-9 with TRBJ1-2; a weak D match, TRBD1 (5 bases). Trimming shortened V by 5 bases and J by 2 bases, and 12 bases separated the two germline ends. CDR1 and CDR2 (germline): SEHNR, FQNEAQ (reference sequence). The CDR3 is 14 amino acids. The CDR3 DNA reads as TGTGCCAGCAGCCCTGACAGCCCCAACTATGGCTACACCTTC. This encodes CASSPDSPNYGYTF.

The chain couples TRBV4-2 to TRBJ2-3, with 9 bases matching TRBD2. Unmatched junction bases numbered 2, after V lost 2 bases and J lost 2 bases. Per the germline V gene, CDR1 is LGHNA and CDR2 is YNFKEQ. CDR3 size: 15 residues. The CDR3 DNA is TGTGCCAGCAGCCAAAGGACTAGCGTCACAGATACGCAGTATTTT. Its protein product is CASSQRTSVTDTQYF.

This clone was counted only a few times. V usage is TRBV4-2 and J usage is TRBJ2-2, with TRBD1 matching over 8 bases. After removal of 0 bases from V and 2 bases from J, the junction contained 8 bases not matched to a gene. CDR1 and CDR2 from the germline V gene are LGHNA and YNFKEQ. The CDR3 length is 18 residues. The CDR3 reads CASSQDQGAAPNTGELFF. For the CDR3, the DNA is TGTGCCAGCAGCCAAGATCAGGGGGCGGCCCCTAACACCGGGGAGCTGTTTTTT.

V and J are TRBV9 and TRBJ1-1, with D unresolved. The CDR3 sequence is 14 residues long. Trimming shortened V by 0 bases and J by 4 bases, and 10 bases separated the two germline ends. Looked up from germline, CDR1 is SGDLS and CDR2 is YYNGEE. This chain's CDR3 is CASSVEAVVTEAFF. The CDR3 coding sequence is TGTGCCAGCAGCGTAGAGGCAGTCGTCACTGAAGCTTTCTTT.

The chain has TRBV19 and TRBJ2-2, with D hard to call. Germline CDR1 LNHDA, CDR2 SQIVND (reference sequence). The CDR3 consists of 13 residues. Trimming took off 7 bases at V and 1 base at J, with 7 bases between the two ends. This chain's CDR3 is CASTWRNTGELFF. DNA for the CDR3: TGTGCCAGTACTTGGCGGAACACCGGGGAGCTGTTTTTT.

This chain links TRBV6-4 with TRBJ2-3; perhaps TRBD2 as D (5 bases). CDR1 and CDR2 from the germline V gene are MRHNA and SNTAGT. The CDR3 length is 12 residues. The V gene lost 3 bases and the J gene lost 10 bases, with 11 bases spanning the gap. The CDR3 is CASSEMGEAQYF. CDR3 in DNA: TGTGCCAGCAGTGAAATGGGAGAGGCGCAGTATTTT.

The genes are TRBV7-9 and TRBJ2-1; 11 bases are shared with TRBD2. Germline V CDR1 and CDR2: SEHNR, FQNEAQ (reference sequence). V trimming: 2 bases; J trimming: 5 bases; junction bases outside the gene matches: 5. This CDR3 has 16 amino acids. The CDR3 bases are TGTGCCAGCAGCTTAATAGCGGGAGGGCCGAACAATGAGCAGTTCTTC. Residues: CASSLIAGGPNNEQFF.

The CDR3 bases are TGTGCCAGCAGCTCACGGGTTCGGGGTGAGCAGTTCTTC. Residues: CASSSRVRGEQFF. The chain couples TRBV7-8 to TRBJ2-1, with D perhaps matching TRBD2 (5 bases). The CDR3 has 13 amino acids. V was trimmed by 4 bases and J by 9 bases, leaving 13 bases between them. Per the germline V gene, CDR1 is SGHVS and CDR2 is FQNEAQ.

V and J are TRBV7-2 and TRBJ2-1, with D unclear. Germline CDR1 reads SGHTA; CDR2 reads FQGNSA. This CDR3 has 16 residues. Between the trimmed V and J ends, which lost 1 base and 4 bases, there was a span of 14 bases. CDR3 nucleotides: TGTGCCAGCAGCTTAGTCGGGCGGCGTCAATACAATGAGCAGTTCTTC. Translation gives CASSLVGRRQYNEQFF.